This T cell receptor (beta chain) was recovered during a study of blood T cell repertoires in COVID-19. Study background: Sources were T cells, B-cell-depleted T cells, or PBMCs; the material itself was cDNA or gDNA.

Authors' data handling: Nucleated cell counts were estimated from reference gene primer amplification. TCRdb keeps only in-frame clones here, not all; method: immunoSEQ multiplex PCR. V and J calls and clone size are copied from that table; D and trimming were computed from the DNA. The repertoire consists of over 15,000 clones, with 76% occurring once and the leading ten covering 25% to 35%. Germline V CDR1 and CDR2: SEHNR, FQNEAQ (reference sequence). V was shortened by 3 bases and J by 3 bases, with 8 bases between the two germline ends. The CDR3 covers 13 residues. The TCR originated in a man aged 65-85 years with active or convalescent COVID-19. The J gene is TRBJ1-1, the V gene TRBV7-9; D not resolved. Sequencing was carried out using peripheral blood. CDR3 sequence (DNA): TGTGCCAGCAGCTTCACGGCGGACACTGAAGCTTTCTTT. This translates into CASSFTADTEAFF. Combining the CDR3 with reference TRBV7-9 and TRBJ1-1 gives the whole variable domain DTGVSQNPRHKITKRGQNVTFRCDPISEHNRLYWYRQTLGQGPEFLTYFQNEAQLEKSRLLSDRFSAERPKGSFSTLEIQRTEQGDSAMYLCASSFTADTEAFFGQGTRLTVV.